Listed below are T cell receptor beta chains from one sample, sequenced in a study of post-analysis software for immune sequencing data. TCRdb re-derived calls from the PCR reads in MiXCR, one entry per CDR3 protein. The data hold 400,000 to 500,000 distinct CDR3 sequences, with 30% to 45% observed a single time. Sequenced material: blood. Receptors originate from a girl aged 2 to 9 with multiple sclerosis. Each CDR3 is given with its conserved first and last residue. D genes are given only for firm matches. Expanded clones are given a class, and other clones once, few, many or no size at all.

>.|TRBJ1-1|.|TRBV6-6
CAGSSGGRNTEAFF
TGTGCCGGCAGTTCCGGGGGCCGGAACACTGAAGCTTTCTTT
>.|TRBJ2-1|.|TRBV4-2
CASSLPGPSESSYNEQFF
TGTGCCAGCAGCCTCCCGGGACCTAGCGAAAGCTCCTACAATGAGCAGTTCTTC
>.|TRBJ1-1|.|TRBV11-3
CASSLVRNTGAFF
TGTGCCAGCAGCTTAGTCAGGAACACTGGAGCTTTCTTT
>.|TRBJ1-2|TRBD1|TRBV25-1
CASSLTGVSGYTF
TGTGCCAGCAGTCTGACAGGGGTTTCGGGCTACACCTTC
>.|TRBJ2-7|TRBD1|TRBV14
CASSPGQRGYEQYF
TGTGCCAGCAGCCCGGGACAGAGAGGCTACGAGCAGTACTTC
>.|TRBJ1-1|TRBD1|TRBV7-9
CASSLGQAWLTEAFF
TGTGCCAGCAGCTTGGGACAGGCTTGGTTGACTGAAGCTTTCTTT
>few|TRBJ2-1|.|TRBV20-1
CSASPYNEQFF
TGCAGTGCTAGTCCCTACAATGAGCAGTTCTTC
>few|TRBJ2-1|TRBD2|TRBV5-1
CASSGGLAGVSINEQFF
TGCGCCAGCAGCGGGGGACTAGCGGGAGTTTCGATCAATGAGCAGTTCTTC
>many|TRBJ2-1|TRBD2|TRBV20-1
CSASGPPGRRYNEQFF
TGCAGTGCTAGCGGACCCCCCGGGAGGAGGTACAATGAGCAGTTCTTC
>.|TRBJ2-6|TRBD1|TRBV7-9
CASSFTDRAGANVLTF
TGTGCCAGCAGCTTTACAGACAGGGCCGGGGCCAACGTCCTGACTTTC
>few|TRBJ2-7|.|TRBV5-1
CASSRADHRDEQYF
TGCGCCAGCAGCCGAGCGGACCACCGAGACGAGCAGTACTTC
>.|TRBJ2-3|.|TRBV29-1
CSGLWGTDTQYF
TGCAGCGGCCTGTGGGGGACAGATACGCAGTATTTT
>many|TRBJ2-3|.|TRBV12-3/TRBV12-4
CASSPPRDTQYF
TGTGCCAGCAGTCCTCCGAGGGATACGCAGTATTTT
>.|TRBJ2-7|.|TRBV27
CASRSVGFTGNEQYF
TGTGCCAGCAGGTCCGTGGGATTCACGGGGAACGAGCAGTACTTC
>.|TRBJ1-2|.|TRBV7-8
CASSLLPQGITNYGYTF
TGTGCCAGCAGCTTATTGCCCCAGGGGATTACGAACTATGGCTACACCTTC
>.|TRBJ1-5|.|TRBV6-5
CASRRTGNQPQHF
TGTGCCAGCAGGCGTACAGGTAATCAGCCCCAGCATTTT
>.|TRBJ2-5|.|TRBV4-1
CASSQVGLPQETQYF
TGCGCCAGCAGCCAAGTAGGCTTGCCACAAGAGACCCAGTACTTC
>many|TRBJ1-2|.|TRBV18
CASSPGDGYTF
TGTGCCAGCTCACCAGGGGATGGCTACACCTTC
>once|TRBJ2-3|TRBD2|TRBV28
CASSVSSGTTDTQYF
TGTGCCAGCAGTGTGTCTAGCGGGACGACAGATACGCAGTATTTT
>few|TRBJ2-7|.|TRBV14
CASRRAGSSYEQYF
TGTGCCAGCAGGCGTGCGGGGAGCTCCTACGAGCAGTACTTC
>.|TRBJ2-3|TRBD2|TRBV10-1
CASSERKGLAGHTQYF
TGCGCCAGCAGTGAGCGTAAGGGGCTAGCGGGGCATACGCAGTATTTT
>few|TRBJ1-4|TRBD1|TRBV7-2
CASSRRRQGNEKLFF
TGTGCCAGCAGCCGTCGGCGACAGGGGAATGAAAAACTGTTTTTT
>many|TRBJ2-1|TRBD2|TRBV7-9
CASSPRTSGSWISSYNEQFF
TGTGCCAGCAGCCCCAGGACTAGCGGGAGCTGGATCAGCTCCTACAATGAGCAGTTCTTC
>many|TRBJ1-5|.|TRBV20-1
CSARDEGGSGQPQHF
TGCAGTGCTAGAGATGAAGGGGGGTCGGGTCAGCCCCAGCATTTT
>once|TRBJ2-7|.|TRBV15
CATSTTDRFLSYEQYF
TGTGCCACCAGCACCACCGACAGATTCCTCTCCTACGAGCAGTACTTC
>few|TRBJ2-1|TRBD1|TRBV2
CASSELGQTYNEQFF
TGTGCCAGCAGTGAATTGGGACAGACCTACAATGAGCAGTTCTTC
>many|TRBJ2-1|.|TRBV3-1
CASSRAGSSYNEQFF
TGTGCCAGCAGCCGGGCGGGGAGCTCCTACAATGAGCAGTTCTTC
>.|TRBJ2-5|.|TRBV9
CASSVERGRGDNEQYF
TGTGCCAGCAGCGTAGAAAGGGGGCGCGGGGACAATGAGCAGTACTTC
>.|TRBJ1-2|.|TRBV10-3
CAISEHCGYTF
TGTGCCATCAGTGAGCACTGTGGCTACACCTTC
>.|TRBJ1-4|.|TRBV6-1
CASRRKDPTTSTNEKLFF
TGTGCCAGCAGAAGGAAGGACCCCACTACCTCTACTAATGAAAAACTGTTTTTT
>few|TRBJ2-7|.|TRBV7-9
CASSLISRDTYEQYF
TGTGCCAGCAGCTTAATAAGCAGGGACACCTACGAGCAGTACTTC
>.|TRBJ1-6|.|TRBV27
CASRRQAAGSPLHF
TGTGCCAGCCGGAGGCAGGCCGCGGGTTCACCCCTCCACTTT
>few|TRBJ2-7|TRBD1|TRBV7-2
CASSKGQFSYEQYF
TGTGCCAGCAGCAAGGGACAGTTTTCCTACGAGCAGTACTTC
>.|TRBJ2-7|TRBD1|TRBV28
CASSWTPGTAYEQYF
TGTGCCAGCAGTTGGACACCCGGGACAGCATACGAGCAGTACTTC
>.|TRBJ2-1|.|TRBV5-1
CASSGTSGLDNEQFF
TGCGCCAGCAGCGGAACGTCCGGACTCGACAATGAGCAGTTCTTC
>few|TRBJ1-2|.|TRBV4-3
CASSQDRLRNYGYTF
TGCGCCAGCAGCCAAGACCGGCTCCGGAACTATGGCTACACCTTC
>.|TRBJ2-5|TRBD1|TRBV20-1
CSARVPGDREQETQYF
TGCAGTGCTAGAGTGCCCGGGGACAGGGAACAAGAGACCCAGTACTTC
>.|TRBJ1-5|.|TRBV20-1
CSANGASNQPQHF
TGCAGTGCTAACGGGGCTAGCAATCAGCCCCAGCATTTT
>.|TRBJ1-1|.|TRBV18
CASSPTAPTEAFF
TGTGCCAGCTCACCGACAGCCCCCACTGAAGCTTTCTTT
>.|TRBJ2-1|TRBD1|TRBV29-1
CSSETGPHEQFF
TGCAGCTCCGAGACAGGGCCCCATGAGCAGTTCTTC
>.|TRBJ2-7|.|TRBV29-1
CSGVQAYEQYF
TGCAGCGGGGTTCAGGCCTACGAGCAGTACTTC
>.|TRBJ2-5|.|TRBV10-2
CASSYIDEQYF
TGCGCCAGCAGCTACATCGATGAGCAGTACTTC
>.|TRBJ2-1|.|TRBV20-1
CTIRHGGLSNEQFF
TGCACCATCAGGCACGGGGGTCTATCCAATGAGCAGTTCTTC
>.|TRBJ1-1|TRBD1|TRBV10-3
CAISGARGGTEAFF
TGTGCCATCAGTGGGGCCAGGGGGGGCACTGAAGCTTTCTTT
>.|TRBJ1-4|TRBD1|TRBV29-1
CSVRFGQGVEKLFF
TGCAGCGTCCGGTTCGGACAGGGGGTTGAAAAACTGTTTTTT
>.|TRBJ2-1|TRBD2|TRBV29-1
CSVVGTGGSSYNEQFF
TGCAGCGTTGTAGGTACAGGCGGGAGCTCCTACAATGAGCAGTTCTTC
>.|TRBJ2-3|.|TRBV20-1
CSASEAWGTDTQYF
TGCAGTGCTAGTGAAGCTTGGGGCACAGATACGCAGTATTTT
>.|TRBJ2-1|.|TRBV6-2/TRBV6-3
CASSSGAPYYNEQFF
TGTGCCAGCAGTTCCGGGGCTCCCTATTACAATGAGCAGTTCTTC
>.|TRBJ1-2|TRBD1|TRBV28
CASSPTGQGTGYGYTF
TGTGCCAGCAGTCCGACCGGACAGGGTACGGGCTATGGCTACACCTTC
>.|TRBJ2-7|.|TRBV15
CATSSFTTGRIREQYF
TGTGCCACCAGCAGCTTTACTACCGGGCGCATCAGGGAGCAGTACTTC
>few|TRBJ2-3|TRBD1|TRBV5-8
CASSLSGQGSVDTQYF
TGTGCCAGCAGCTTGTCCGGACAGGGGTCGGTAGATACGCAGTATTTT
>.|TRBJ2-7|TRBD1|TRBV4-3
CASSQAVTDRGRWEQYF
TGCGCCAGCAGCCAGGCCGTAACGGACAGGGGACGGTGGGAGCAGTACTTC
>.|TRBJ2-3|TRBD2|TRBV7-3
CASSLGASSGGDTDTQYF
TGTGCCAGCAGCTTAGGCGCGTCTAGCGGGGGGGACACAGATACGCAGTATTTT
>.|TRBJ2-3|.|TRBV7-8
CASSLGGGRDTQYF
TGTGCCAGCAGCTTAGGGGGGGGGCGAGATACGCAGTATTTT
>.|TRBJ2-7|TRBD1|TRBV28
CASIRDRGNNEQYF
TGTGCCAGCATACGGGACAGGGGAAATAACGAGCAGTACTTC